A selection of T cell receptor beta chains follows, all from one sample in a study of T cells in Graves' hyperthyroidism and ophthalmopathy. TCRdb ran MiXCR on the multiplex PCR reads and lists one entry per CDR3 protein. Of more than 350,000 distinct CDR3 sequences listed, about 15% are singletons. Sequenced input: blood. These receptors were obtained from a woman aged 25-40 years with Graves' ophthalmopathy. The CDR3 runs from the conserved cysteine through the conserved F or W. A D gene is named only where the DNA matches it firmly. Clone sizes are given selectively: once, few, many, or a class where the clone is expanded.

TRBV5-1,TRBJ1-5,many,NA,CASSNGNSNQPQHF,TGCGCCAGCAGCAATGGTAATAGCAATCAGCCCCAGCATTTT
TRBV5-6,TRBJ2-5,NA,TRBD1,CASRPGTGETQYF,TGTGCCAGCAGACCCGGGACAGGGGAGACCCAGTACTTC
TRBV5-6,TRBJ1-2,NA,NA,CASSFKGDTPYGYTF,TGTGCCAGCAGCTTTAAGGGGGACACACCCTATGGCTACACCTTC
TRBV7-9,TRBJ2-1,many,NA,CANLPLEGAYNEQFF,TGTGCCAACCTCCCTCTGGAGGGGGCCTACAATGAGCAGTTCTTC
TRBV2,TRBJ2-2,many,NA,CASSELSDRTGELFF,TGTGCCAGCAGTGAACTATCCGACAGAACCGGGGAGCTGTTTTTT
TRBV5-6,TRBJ1-1,few,TRBD1,CASSLFRQGATEAFF,TGTGCCAGCAGCTTATTCAGACAGGGGGCCACTGAAGCTTTCTTT
TRBV7-9,TRBJ2-2,many,TRBD1,CASSYRQGTGELFF,TGTGCCAGCAGCTACCGACAGGGCACCGGGGAGCTGTTTTTT
TRBV4-1,TRBJ2-5,many,NA,CASSPLLQNGDQYF,TGCGCCAGCAGCCCTTTGCTGCAGAATGGGGACCAGTACTTC
TRBV7-3,TRBJ2-1,few,TRBD2,CASSLWGGGADEQFF,TGTGCCAGCAGCTTATGGGGCGGGGGGGCAGATGAGCAGTTCTTC
TRBV5-5,TRBJ1-6,NA,NA,CASSSRVGLSSPLHF,TGTGCCAGCAGCTCCCGGGTAGGCTTATCTTCACCCCTCCACTTT
TRBV12-3/TRBV12-4,TRBJ2-3,NA,TRBD2,CASISPGLAGGHDTDTQYF,TGTGCCAGCATTTCTCCGGGACTAGCGGGGGGCCACGACACAGATACGCAGTATTTT
TRBV2,TRBJ1-5,many,TRBD1,CASSTDRDRVSNQPQHF,TGTGCCAGCAGTACCGACCGGGACAGGGTAAGCAATCAGCCCCAGCATTTT
TRBV19,TRBJ2-7,NA,TRBD1,CASSIARTGATTYEQYF,TGTGCCAGTAGTATAGCGCGGACAGGGGCTACGACTTACGAGCAGTACTTC
TRBV20-1,TRBJ2-5,many,TRBD2,CSAREQASGGMLETQYF,TGCAGTGCTAGAGAGCAAGCTAGCGGGGGGATGCTCGAGACCCAGTACTTC
TRBV10-3,TRBJ2-1,NA,NA,CAISESSSTDEQFF,TGTGCCATCAGTGAGTCTTCTAGCACGGATGAGCAGTTCTTC
TRBV7-2,TRBJ1-1,NA,TRBD1,CASSLRAGGDTEAFF,TGTGCCAGCAGCTTAAGGGCAGGGGGTGACACTGAAGCTTTCTTT
TRBV12-3/TRBV12-4,TRBJ2-7,many,NA,CASSPLLGNYEQYF,TGTGCCAGCAGTCCTCTTCTGGGGAATTACGAGCAGTACTTC
TRBV11-2,TRBJ2-6,many,NA,CASSPNHGFSGANVLTF,TGTGCCAGCAGCCCAAACCATGGGTTTTCCGGGGCCAACGTCCTGACTTTC
TRBV4-2,TRBJ2-3,NA,NA,CASSPNSSPDTQYF,TGTGCCAGCAGCCCCAATTCTAGCCCAGATACGCAGTATTTT
TRBV14,TRBJ1-2,NA,TRBD1,CASSQVIAGGNYGYTF,TGTGCCAGCAGCCAAGTAATAGCAGGGGGAAACTATGGCTACACCTTC
TRBV28,TRBJ1-6,few,NA,CASSFQFGIPLYNSPLHF,TGTGCCAGCAGTTTCCAATTCGGGATCCCGCTTTATAATTCACCCCTCCACTTT
TRBV18,TRBJ1-5,once,TRBD1,CASAGGDQPQHF,TGTGCCAGCGCAGGGGGGGATCAGCCCCAGCATTTT
TRBV14,TRBJ1-1,NA,NA,CASSQGWTAEAFF,TGTGCCAGCAGCCAAGGATGGACGGCGGAAGCTTTCTTT
TRBV27,TRBJ1-1,many,NA,CASSGQPDNLNTEAFF,TGTGCCAGCAGTGGACAGCCTGATAATCTCAACACTGAAGCTTTCTTT
TRBV20-1,TRBJ2-2,many,NA,CSAIQGMDTGELFF,TGCAGTGCGATACAGGGCATGGACACCGGGGAGCTGTTTTTT
TRBV6-1,TRBJ2-7,many,TRBD1,CASSEVTGEGYEQYF,TGTGCCAGCAGTGAAGTGACAGGGGAAGGCTACGAGCAGTACTTC
TRBV6-2/TRBV6-3,TRBJ2-3,many,NA,CASTSVRSTDTQYF,TGTGCCAGCACCTCCGTCCGAAGCACAGATACGCAGTATTTT
TRBV9,TRBJ2-1,many,NA,CASSVGGVSLNEQFF,TGTGCCAGCAGCGTAGGGGGGGTCTCGCTCAATGAGCAGTTCTTC
TRBV6-1,TRBJ1-2,many,NA,CALIPRGGGGYTF,TGTGCCTTAATCCCCCGAGGGGGAGGTGGCTACACCTTC
TRBV20-1,TRBJ2-1,many,NA,CSALDPRGNEQFF,TGCAGTGCCCTGGACCCCCGGGGCAATGAGCAGTTCTTC
TRBV6-1,TRBJ2-7,many,NA,CASSEFSGGQRNYEQYF,TGTGCCAGCAGTGAATTCTCAGGCGGACAGAGGAACTACGAGCAGTACTTC
TRBV20-1,TRBJ2-1,few,TRBD2,CSARDWGGGDEQFF,TGCAGTGCTAGAGATTGGGGGGGGGGGGATGAGCAGTTCTTC
TRBV6-5,TRBJ1-3,many,TRBD1,CASSYSIGGQSWPGNTIYF,TGTGCCAGCAGTTACTCGATCGGGGGACAGTCTTGGCCTGGAAACACCATATATTTT
TRBV12-3/TRBV12-4,TRBJ2-1,many,TRBD2,CASTYGGGVGEQFF,TGTGCCAGCACCTATGGCGGGGGAGTAGGTGAGCAGTTCTTC
TRBV14,TRBJ1-5,NA,NA,CASSFQDEPQHF,TGTGCCAGCAGCTTCCAAGACGAGCCCCAGCATTTT
TRBV6-1,TRBJ1-2,NA,NA,CASSRTGRNGYTF,TGTGCCAGCAGTCGAACAGGGAGGAATGGCTACACCTTC
TRBV13,TRBJ2-7,NA,TRBD1,CASSSRQGPANEQYF,TGTGCCAGCAGCTCCAGACAGGGCCCGGCCAATGAGCAGTACTTC
TRBV5-1,TRBJ2-5,many,NA,CASSGSDSPHVRETQYF,TGCGCCAGCAGCGGGTCGGACTCTCCTCACGTAAGGGAGACCCAGTACTTC
TRBV6-1,TRBJ1-5,once,TRBD1,CASSEGTGDQPQHF,TGTGCCAGCAGTGAAGGGACAGGGGATCAGCCCCAGCATTTT
TRBV11-3,TRBJ2-1,many,NA,CASSFGTNNEQFF,TGTGCCAGCAGCTTTGGGACCAACAATGAGCAGTTCTTC
TRBV7-2,TRBJ2-7,NA,NA,CASTPGTSPYEQYF,TGTGCCAGCACCCCCGGGACGTCACCCTACGAGCAGTACTTC
TRBV5-5,TRBJ2-2,many,TRBD2,CASSLGLAVNTGELFF,TGTGCCAGCAGCTTAGGGCTAGCGGTGAACACCGGGGAGCTGTTTTTT
TRBV4-1,TRBJ2-2,many,TRBD2,CASSQFLAGGLDTGELFF,TGCGCCAGCAGCCAATTCCTAGCGGGGGGGCTGGACACCGGGGAGCTGTTTTTT
TRBV5-1,TRBJ2-3,many,TRBD1,CASSLAGQGEADTQYF,TGCGCCAGCAGCTTGGCGGGACAGGGTGAGGCAGATACGCAGTATTTT
TRBV28,TRBJ1-5,many,NA,CASRSTVLFGSNQPQHF,TGTGCCAGCAGGTCTACAGTTTTATTCGGTAGCAATCAGCCCCAGCATTTT
TRBV19,TRBJ2-5,few,TRBD1,CASRDRAGYETQYF,TGTGCCAGTCGGGACAGGGCGGGATATGAGACCCAGTACTTC
TRBV18,TRBJ2-7,many,TRBD2,CASSPRGGWDEQYF,TGTGCCAGCTCACCACGGGGAGGGTGGGACGAGCAGTACTTC
TRBV7-6,TRBJ2-2,many,NA,CASSLGLANTGELFF,TGTGCCAGCAGCCTCGGACTCGCGAACACCGGGGAGCTGTTTTTT
TRBV6-1,TRBJ1-1,many,NA,CASSYRATNTEAFF,TGTGCCAGCAGTTACCGGGCGACGAACACTGAAGCTTTCTTT
TRBV24-1,TRBJ2-7,many,NA,CATSEGSSYEQYF,TGTGCCACCAGTGAAGGCAGCTCCTACGAGCAGTACTTC
TRBV5-1,TRBJ2-3,many,TRBD2,CASSFRDYTTDTQYF,TGCGCCAGCAGCTTCCGGGACTATACCACAGATACGCAGTATTTT
TRBV5-1,TRBJ1-2,many,TRBD1,CASSMSGGDGYTF,TGCGCCAGCAGCATGTCAGGGGGAGATGGCTACACCTTC
TRBV6-6,TRBJ2-6,few,NA,CASSYQGSGANVLTF,TGTGCCAGCAGTTACCAGGGATCGGGGGCCAACGTCCTGACTTTC
TRBV28,TRBJ2-3,many,NA,CASSPPGPAFTDTQYF,TGTGCCAGCAGTCCCCCGGGCCCCGCGTTCACAGATACGCAGTATTTT